A single sample is the source of the 15 T cell receptor beta chains below, sequenced in a study of immune heterogeneity within non-small cell lung tumors. TCR beta CDR3 was amplified by multiplex PCR using 32 V and 13 J primers. TCRdb fed the multiplex PCR reads into MiXCR, producing one record per CDR3 protein. The data contain 4,700 or so distinct CDR3 sequences, 23% of them singletons. The starting template was genomic DNA from bulk tumor, around 660 ng per sample. Widely spaced biopsies, several per primary tumor, were obtained at surgery. The cohort was untreated, with newly diagnosed non-small cell lung cancer undergoing curative surgery. Sequences were obtained from lung tumor tissue. The receptors were gathered from a man aged 55 to 70 with non-small cell lung cancer.

Relative to its sample, this clonotype is medium-sized. The chain recombines TRBV11-2 with TRBJ1-2, with D tentatively TRBD1 (5 bases). V lost 2 bases and J lost 4, with 5 bases in between. Germline V gene data show CDR1 as SGHAT and CDR2 as FQNNGV. The CDR3 consists of 12 residues. The CDR3 DNA reads as TGTGCCAGCAGCTTAACAGGCTATGGCTACACCTTC. Translating it yields CASSLTGYGYTF.

The genes are TRBV5-4 and TRBJ2-3; TRBD2 aligns across 8 bases. With V trimmed by 0 bases and J by 5 bases, 11 bases remained unmatched. Germline-derived CDR1 and CDR2 are SGHNT and YYREEE (reference sequence). The CDR3 runs to 17 residues. In DNA form, the CDR3 reads TGTGCCAGCAGCTTGGGAGGACTAGCCCAGTCAAGAGATACGCAGTATTTT. This sequence encodes CASSLGGLAQSRDTQYF.

Concerning this clonotype: This may be a read error: a much more frequent sequence differs by one nucleotide. The J gene is TRBJ2-3, the V gene TRBV28; 9 bases match TRBD1. Germline assignment: CDR1 MDHEN and CDR2 SYDVKM. This CDR3 is 15 amino acids long. V was clipped by 6 bases and J by 5 bases; unmatched bases: 9. Here the CDR3 reads CASRGTGSALDTQYF. CDR3 nucleotides: TGTGCCAGCAGAGGGACAGGGAGCGCATTAGATACGCAGTATTTT.

This clonotype qualifies as medium-sized. The chain joins TRBV28 to TRBJ1-3; D not resolved. This CDR3 comprises 16 residues. The V gene's germline CDR1 is MDHEN and CDR2 SYDVKM. V was pared by 1 base and J by 0 bases, with 10 bases between. CDR3 in DNA: TGTGCCAGCAGTTTATACCAACTAACCTCTGGAAACACCATATATTTT. Amino acid sequence: CASSLYQLTSGNTIYF.

The V gene is TRBV30, the J gene TRBJ2-3, with 12 bases matching TRBD2. This CDR3 has 16 residues. With 3 bases clipped from V and 0 bases from J, the junction kept 4 bases outside the gene matches. CDR1 is GTSNPN and CDR2 is SVGIG in the germline V gene (reference sequence). Written as DNA, the CDR3 is TGTGCCTGGAGACCCGGACTAGCGGGAAGCACAGATACGCAGTATTTT. Protein product: CAWRPGLAGSTDTQYF.

This clonotype is categorized as medium-sized. The chain links TRBV30 to TRBJ1-3, with D tentatively TRBD1 (5 bases). Per the germline V gene, CDR1 is GTSNPN and CDR2 is SVGIG (reference sequence). V dropped 1 base and J dropped 8 bases, with 6 bases sitting between them. This CDR3 comprises 11 residues. The CDR3 loop is CAWSGGYTIYF. CDR3 DNA: TGTGCCTGGAGTGGGGGGTACACCATATATTTT. Filled out from reference TRBV30 and TRBJ1-3, the complete variable domain reads SQTIHQWPATLVQPVGSPLSLECTVEGTSNPNLYWYRQAAGRGLQLLFYSVGIGQISSEVPQNLSASRPQDRQFILSSKKLLLSDSGFYLCAWSGGYTIYFGEGSWLTVV.

V and J are TRBV5-4 and TRBJ2-4; TRBD1 might be the D (5 bases). V lost 1 base and J lost 0, with 5 bases in between. The CDR3 sequence is 14 residues long. From germline, CDR1 is SGHNT and CDR2 YYREEE (reference sequence). CDR3 nucleotides: TGTGCCAGCAGCTTGAGGGGAGCCAAAAACATTCAGTACTTC. Translated: CASSLRGAKNIQYF.

This clonotype has more than one count but fewer than ten. J is TRBJ2-5 and V is TRBV7-2, with D perhaps matching TRBD2 (5 bases). The CDR3 contains 13 residues. Trimming took 3 bases from V and 2 from J, leaving 7 bases between them. The germline gives CDR1 SGHTA, CDR2 FQGNSA. The CDR3 DNA reads as TGTGCCAGCAGCTTCGGGGTGCAAGAGACCCAGTACTTC. It encodes CASSFGVQETQYF.

The V call is TRBV9, the J call TRBJ1-1; D might be TRBD1 (5 bases). The CDR3 loop spans 17 amino acids. CDR1 SGDLS and CDR2 YYNGEE come from the germline V gene. Deletions cut 0 bases from V and 4 bases from J, with 19 bases between. CDR3 in amino acids: CASSVAPNPQDGTEAFF. DNA for the CDR3: TGTGCCAGCAGCGTAGCCCCGAACCCACAGGACGGCACTGAAGCTTTCTTT.

This clonotype was picked up a small number of times. The rearrangement uses TRBV4-2 and TRBJ2-2; D gene uncertain. Looked up from germline, CDR1 is LGHNA and CDR2 is YNFKEQ. The CDR3 extends over 13 amino acids. The germline V and J ends were trimmed by 3 bases and 9 bases, with 11 bases remaining between them. Here the CDR3 reads CASSHTDAWELFF. The CDR3 coding sequence is TGTGCCAGCAGCCATACCGATGCCTGGGAGCTGTTTTTT.

The rearrangement uses TRBV6-9 and TRBJ1-5, with D uncertain. V dropped 4 bases and J dropped 5 bases, with 6 bases sitting between them. The CDR3 has 12 residues. Germline assignment: CDR1 MNHGY and CDR2 SVAAGI. The CDR3 protein is CASSWRDQPQHF. CDR3 DNA sequence: TGTGCCAGCAGTTGGAGGGATCAGCCCCAGCATTTT.

With regard to this clonotype: A clone one base away is much larger, so this may be a read error. The chain employs TRBV7-2 and TRBJ1-3, with D uncertain. The germline CDR1 and CDR2 sequences are SGHTA and FQGNSA. The germline V and J ends were trimmed by 3 bases and 2 bases, with 11 bases remaining between them. This CDR3 spans 15 amino acids. Written as DNA, the CDR3 is TGTGCCAGCAGCTTGGATCGGTGGGCTGGAAACACCATATATTTT. It codes for CASSLDRWAGNTIYF.

This clonotype is medium-sized (0.01 to 0.1%). The chain combines TRBV30 with TRBJ1-4; D perhaps matches TRBD1 (5 bases). Trimming removed 1 base from V and 5 bases from J, with 5 bases in between. This CDR3 region has 12 residues. Germline CDR1 reads GTSNPN; CDR2 reads SVGIG (reference sequence). The CDR3 DNA follows: TGTGCCTGGAGTGGGACAAATGAAAAACTGTTTTTT. The encoded protein is CAWSGTNEKLFF.

The chain recombines TRBV10-3 with TRBJ2-7; 7 nucleotides line up with TRBD1. CDR1 ENHRY and CDR2 SYGVKD come from the germline V gene. The J segment lost 0 bases and the V segment lost 3 bases, leaving 8 bases of the junction unmatched. The length of the CDR3 is 16 residues. CDR3 protein: CAISDPTGQNSYEQYF. CDR3 nucleotide sequence: TGTGCCATCAGTGATCCCACGGGACAGAACTCCTACGAGCAGTACTTC.

J is TRBJ2-7 and V is TRBV20-1; no clear D gene. Trimming left V 3 bases short and J 2 bases short, with 8 bases between. CDR1 and CDR2 (germline): DFQATT, SNEGSKA (reference sequence). The CDR3 is 12 amino acids. The CDR3 nucleotides read TGCAGTGCTAGCCGAAAAACCTACGAGCAGTACTTC. Translating it yields CSASRKTYEQYF.